This T cell receptor (beta chain) is from a study of OX40 agonist ivuxolimab in advanced cancers. Study background: Patients were treated with intravenous ivuxolimab, dosed at 0.01 to 10 mg/kg and infused every 2 weeks. Partial responses, seen in three patients, involved one hepatocellular carcinoma and two cutaneous melanomas. Checkpoint inhibitors had been given previously to roughly 40% of patients.

Study-wide results and limits: Some of the nonresponding patients also showed low levels of normalized T-cell clonal expansion.

To note about this clone: Its target is not known.

Repertoires were generated with immunoSEQ multiplex PCR, while TCRdb's copy carries only in-frame clones and drops some. The data contain 85,000 to 90,000 clones, roughly 90% of them singletons. This TCR came from an adult with an advanced solid tumor such as melanoma, head and neck, liver or kidney cancer. Sample: CD4+ or CD8+ T cells sorted from blood, taken in a trial of the OX40 agonist ivuxolimab.

The CDR3 protein is CAWSPAVSYEQYF. The CDR3 DNA sequence: TGTGCCTGGAGTCCAGCTGTCTCCTACGAGCAGTACTTC. This chain connects TRBV30 to TRBJ2-7; D is unresolved. The V and J ends lost 2 bases and 0 bases respectively, with 8 bases between them. CDR1 is GTSNPN, CDR2 SVGIG, per germline (reference sequence). CDR3 length equals 13 residues.